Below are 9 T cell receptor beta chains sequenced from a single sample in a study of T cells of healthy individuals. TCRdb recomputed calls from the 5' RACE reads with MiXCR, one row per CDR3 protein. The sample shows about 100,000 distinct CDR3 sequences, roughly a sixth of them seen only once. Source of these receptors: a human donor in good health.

The CDR3 reads CASSPGGSRPNTQYF. CDR3 DNA: TGCGCCAGCAGCCCAGGGGGCAGCAGACCGAATACGCAGTATTTT. The chain combines TRBV5-1 with TRBJ2-3; TRBD1 matches 8 bases. V dropped 4 bases and J dropped 7; count of bases not matched to a gene: 11. CDR1 is SGHRS and CDR2 is YFSETQ in the germline V gene. The CDR3 extends over 15 amino acids.

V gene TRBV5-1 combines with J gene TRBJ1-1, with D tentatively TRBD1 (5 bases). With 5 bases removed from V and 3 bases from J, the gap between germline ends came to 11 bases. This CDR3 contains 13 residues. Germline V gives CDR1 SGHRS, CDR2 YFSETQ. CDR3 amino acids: CASSNWGHTEAFF. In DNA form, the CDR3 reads TGCGCCAGCAGTAATTGGGGACACACTGAAGCTTTCTTT.

CDR3 in amino acids: CSVGTGELFF. The CDR3 nucleotides read TGCAGCGTTGGAACCGGGGAGCTGTTTTTT. The chain employs TRBV29-1 and TRBJ2-2, with no clear D. CDR1 is SQVTM, CDR2 ANQGSEA, per germline. The V end lost 4 bases, the J end lost 5 bases, and 2 bases lay between the germline ends. The CDR3 is 10 amino acids.

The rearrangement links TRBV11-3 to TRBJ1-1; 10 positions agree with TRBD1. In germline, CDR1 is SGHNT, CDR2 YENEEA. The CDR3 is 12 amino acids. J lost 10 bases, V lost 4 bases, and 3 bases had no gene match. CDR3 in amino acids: CASSWGQGTAFF. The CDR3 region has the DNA TGTGCCAGCAGCTGGGGACAGGGGACAGCTTTCTTT.

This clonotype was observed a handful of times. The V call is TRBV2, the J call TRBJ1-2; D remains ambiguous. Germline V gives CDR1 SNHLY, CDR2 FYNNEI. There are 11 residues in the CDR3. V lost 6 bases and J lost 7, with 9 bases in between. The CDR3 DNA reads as TGTGCCAGCAGCGTATCCAGTGGCTACACCTTC. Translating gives CASSVSSGYTF.

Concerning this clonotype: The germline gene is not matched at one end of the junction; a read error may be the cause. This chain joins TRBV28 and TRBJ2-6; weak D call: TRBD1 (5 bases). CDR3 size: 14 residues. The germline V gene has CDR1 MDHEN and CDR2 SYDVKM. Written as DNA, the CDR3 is TGTGCCAGCAGTTCCAGAAGTGGGGCCAACGTCCGGACTTTC. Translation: CASSSRSGANVRTF.

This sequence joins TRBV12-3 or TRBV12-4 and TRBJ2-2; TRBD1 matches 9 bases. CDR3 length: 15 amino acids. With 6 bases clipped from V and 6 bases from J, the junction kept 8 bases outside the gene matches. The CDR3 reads CASRPGTGFAGELFF. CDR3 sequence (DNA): TGTGCCAGCAGGCCCGGGACAGGGTTCGCCGGGGAGCTGTTTTTT.

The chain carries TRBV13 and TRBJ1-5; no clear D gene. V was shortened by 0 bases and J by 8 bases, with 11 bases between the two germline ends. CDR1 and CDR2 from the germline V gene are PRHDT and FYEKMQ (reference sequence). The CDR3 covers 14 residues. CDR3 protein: CASSLGATLEPQHF. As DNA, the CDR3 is TGTGCCAGCAGCTTAGGGGCAACCCTGGAGCCCCAGCATTTT. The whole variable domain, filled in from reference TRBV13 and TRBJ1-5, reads AAGVIQSPRHLIKEKRETATLKCYPIPRHDTVYWYQQGPGQDPQFLISFYEKMQSDKGSIPDRFSAQQFSDYHSELNMSSLELGDSALYFCASSLGATLEPQHFGDGTRLSIL.

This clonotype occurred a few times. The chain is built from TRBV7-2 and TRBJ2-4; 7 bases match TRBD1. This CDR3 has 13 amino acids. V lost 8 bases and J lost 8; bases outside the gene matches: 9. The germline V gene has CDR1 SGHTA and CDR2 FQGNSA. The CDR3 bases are TGTGCCAGCTGCCCCAGGGGGACGGACATTCAGTACTTC. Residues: CASCPRGTDIQYF.